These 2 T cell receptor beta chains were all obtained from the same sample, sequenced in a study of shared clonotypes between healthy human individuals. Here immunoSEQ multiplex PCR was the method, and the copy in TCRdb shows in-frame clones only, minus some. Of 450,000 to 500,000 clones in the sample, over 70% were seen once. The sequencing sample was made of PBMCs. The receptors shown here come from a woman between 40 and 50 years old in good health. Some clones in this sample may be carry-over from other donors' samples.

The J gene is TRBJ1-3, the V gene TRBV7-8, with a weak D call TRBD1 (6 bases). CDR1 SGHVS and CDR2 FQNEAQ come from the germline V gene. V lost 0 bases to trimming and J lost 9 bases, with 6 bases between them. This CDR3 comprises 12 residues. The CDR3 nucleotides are TGTGCCAGCAGCTTAGCGGGGGCCACCATATATTTT. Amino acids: CASSLAGATIYF.

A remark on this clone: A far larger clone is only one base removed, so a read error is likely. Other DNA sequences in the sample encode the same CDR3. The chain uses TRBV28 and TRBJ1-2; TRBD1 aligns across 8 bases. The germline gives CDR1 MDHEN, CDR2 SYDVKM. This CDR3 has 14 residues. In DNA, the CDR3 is TGTGCCAGTAGTTTAATAGGGACAGGCTATGGCTACACCTTC. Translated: CASSLIGTGYGYTF.